The next 5 T cell receptor beta chains were all read from a single sample in a study of blood T cells in healthy people across ages. Together with a sample-barcoded 5' primer, a J-beta primer mix was included in a second PCR lasting roughly 6 to 12 cycles. Via MiXCR, TCRdb re-called the 5' RACE reads, giving one row per CDR3 protein. The sample consists of about a million distinct CDR3 sequences, roughly 51% of them appearing once. The source material was blood. The receptors shown here come from a woman in her sixties or seventies in good health.

This clonotype showed up just a few times. The gene calls are TRBV15 and TRBJ2-5; D may be TRBD1 (5 bases). The end of the DNA aligns better with TRBJ2-7, so the J call may be wrong. Germline V gene lookup returns CDR1 LNHNV and CDR2 YYDKDF (reference sequence). The CDR3 totals 15 residues. The CDR3 loop is CATSRVDRLFNEQYF. CDR3 sequence (DNA): TGTGCCACCAGCAGAGTTGACAGACTTTTCAACGAGCAGTACTTC.

In this sample, this clonotype turned up once. This chain connects TRBV4-3 to TRBJ1-2; D remains ambiguous. Per germline, CDR1 LGHNA and CDR2 YSLEER. This CDR3 has 13 residues. V was pared by 2 bases and J by 8 bases, with 12 bases between. In DNA, the CDR3 is TGCGCCAGCAGCCAACTGCCGCCCGCGGGCTACACCTTC. It is translated as CASSQLPPAGYTF.

The chain joins TRBV12-3 or TRBV12-4 to TRBJ1-2, with D unresolved. Deletions cut 5 bases from V and 8 bases from J, with 18 bases between. The CDR3 totals 14 residues. The CDR3 coding sequence is TGTGCCAGCAGTCAAATCAACGTCCCAAGAGGCTACACCTTC. It translates to CASSQINVPRGYTF.

The chain uses TRBV7-2 and TRBJ1-2; 7 bases match TRBD1. V lost 4 bases and J lost 7; bases outside the gene matches: 9. The CDR3 totals 14 residues. Per germline, CDR1 SGHTA and CDR2 FQGNSA. CDR3 residues: CASSWDRSSVGYTF. In nucleotides, the CDR3 is TGTGCCAGCAGCTGGGACAGAAGCTCGGTTGGCTACACCTTC.

This clonotype appeared a single time. An end of the junction does not agree with germline; a read error may underlie this. This rearrangement joins TRBV28 to TRBJ2-7; D may correspond to TRBD1 or TRBD2 (5 bases each). CDR1 MDHEN and CDR2 SYDVKM come from the germline V gene. The CDR3 has 12 amino acids. CDR3 protein: CVSSGTSYEQYF. CDR3 coding DNA: TGTGTCAGCAGTGGGACCTCCTACGAGCAGTACTTC.